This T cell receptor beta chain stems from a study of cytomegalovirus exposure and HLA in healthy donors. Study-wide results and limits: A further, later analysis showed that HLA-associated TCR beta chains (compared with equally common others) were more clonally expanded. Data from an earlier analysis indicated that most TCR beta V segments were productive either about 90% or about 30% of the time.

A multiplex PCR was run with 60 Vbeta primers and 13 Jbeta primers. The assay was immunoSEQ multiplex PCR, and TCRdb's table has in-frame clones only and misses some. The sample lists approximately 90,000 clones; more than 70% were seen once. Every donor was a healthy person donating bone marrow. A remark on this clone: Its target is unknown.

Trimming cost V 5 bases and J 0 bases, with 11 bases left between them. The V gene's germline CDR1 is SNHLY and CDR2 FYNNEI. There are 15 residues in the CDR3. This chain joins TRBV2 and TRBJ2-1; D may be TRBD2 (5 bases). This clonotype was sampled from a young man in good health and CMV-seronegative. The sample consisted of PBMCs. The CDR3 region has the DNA TGTGCCAGCAGTAGACTTCGGGGCTCCTACAATGAGCAGTTCTTC. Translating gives CASSRLRGSYNEQFF.